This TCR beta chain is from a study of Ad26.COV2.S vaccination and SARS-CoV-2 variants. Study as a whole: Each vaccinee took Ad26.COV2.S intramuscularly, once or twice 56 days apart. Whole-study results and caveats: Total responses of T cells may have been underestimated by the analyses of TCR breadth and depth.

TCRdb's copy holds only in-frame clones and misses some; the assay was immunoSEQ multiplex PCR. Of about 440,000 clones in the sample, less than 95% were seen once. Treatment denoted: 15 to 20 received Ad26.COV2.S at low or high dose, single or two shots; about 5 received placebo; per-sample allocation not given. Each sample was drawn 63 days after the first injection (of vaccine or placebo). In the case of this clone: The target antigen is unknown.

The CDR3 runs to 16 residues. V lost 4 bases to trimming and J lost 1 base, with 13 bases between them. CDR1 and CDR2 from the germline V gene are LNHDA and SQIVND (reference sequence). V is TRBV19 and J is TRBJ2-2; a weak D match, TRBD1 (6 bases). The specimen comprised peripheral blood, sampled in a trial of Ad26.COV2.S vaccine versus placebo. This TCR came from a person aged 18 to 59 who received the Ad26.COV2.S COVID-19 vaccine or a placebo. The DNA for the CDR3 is TGTGCCAGTAGTACCGGACAGTGGTTGAACACCGGGGAGCTGTTTTTT. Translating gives CASSTGQWLNTGELFF. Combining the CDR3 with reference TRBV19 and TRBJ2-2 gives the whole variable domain DGGITQSPKYLFRKEGQNVTLSCEQNLNHDAMYWYRQDPGQGLRLIYYSQIVNDFQKGDIAEGYSVSREKKESFPLTVTSAQKNPTAFYLCASSTGQWLNTGELFFGEGSRLTVL.